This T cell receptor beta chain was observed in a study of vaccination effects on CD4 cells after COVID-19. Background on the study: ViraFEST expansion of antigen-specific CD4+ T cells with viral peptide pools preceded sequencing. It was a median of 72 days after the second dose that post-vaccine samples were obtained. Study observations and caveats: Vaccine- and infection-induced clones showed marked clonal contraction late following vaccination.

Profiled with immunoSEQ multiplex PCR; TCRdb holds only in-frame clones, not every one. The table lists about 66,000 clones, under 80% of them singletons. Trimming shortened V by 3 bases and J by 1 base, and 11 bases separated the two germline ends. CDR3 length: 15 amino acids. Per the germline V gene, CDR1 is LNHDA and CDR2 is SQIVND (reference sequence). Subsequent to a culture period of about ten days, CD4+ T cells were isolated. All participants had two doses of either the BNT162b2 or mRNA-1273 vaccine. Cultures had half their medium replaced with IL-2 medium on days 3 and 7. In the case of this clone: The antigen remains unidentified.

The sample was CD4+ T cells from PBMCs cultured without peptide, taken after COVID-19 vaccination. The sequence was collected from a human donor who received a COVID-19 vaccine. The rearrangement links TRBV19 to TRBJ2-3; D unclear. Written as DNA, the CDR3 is TGTGCCAGTAGTATCCAGGCTGTGGGCACAGATACGCAGTATTTT. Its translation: CASSIQAVGTDTQYF.